This T cell receptor beta chain emerged from a study of blood T cell repertoires in COVID-19. About the study: Acute and convalescent COVID-19 samples came from the United States, Italy and Spain. Sample material is recorded as cDNA or gDNA derived from T cells, B-cell-depleted T cells, or PBMCs.

The CDR3 consists of 11 residues. CDR1 MNHEY and CDR2 SVGAGI come from the germline V gene. V lost 8 bases to trimming and J lost 6 bases, with 5 bases between them. Authors' processing steps: Counts of nucleated cells, estimated from reference gene primer amplification, were obtained. Repertoires were generated with immunoSEQ multiplex PCR, while TCRdb's copy carries only in-frame clones and drops some. V and J calls and clone size are as listed in that table; D and trimming were resolved from the DNA. The sample consists of fewer than 120,000 clones, 70% to 90% of them appearing once. V is TRBV6-5 and J is TRBJ1-6; D not certain. Sequencing was done on a sample of peripheral blood. This TCR derives from a human donor in a cohort sampled during active COVID-19. CDR3 in amino acids: CASRGNSPLHF. In DNA form, the CDR3 reads TGTGCCAGCCGGGGTAATTCACCCCTCCACTTT.